This T cell receptor (beta chain) appears in the sequencing data of a study of T cells in Graves' hyperthyroidism and ophthalmopathy. Per the germline V gene, CDR1 is GTSNPN and CDR2 is SVGIG (reference sequence). V dropped 2 bases and J dropped 2; count of bases not matched to a gene: 5. CDR3 length: 14 residues. Amplified TCR beta CDR3 regions came from RNA transcripts. TCR CDR3 underwent first-round RT-PCR with the HTBI primer set. Each CDR3 protein is one row after TCRdb ran MiXCR on the multiplex PCR reads. Counted here are some 420,000 distinct CDR3 sequences, roughly 13% occurring once; the ten biggest clones make up 5.3%. Overall study findings and caveats: Blood held most thyroid clonotypes expanded above 0.001 frequency.

Patients showing uncontrolled infection, other autoimmune disease, pregnancy or lactation were ineligible. This clonotype was seen a few times. Antigen: not known. The rearrangement uses TRBV30 and TRBJ2-7, with 8 bases lining up with TRBD2. The specimen sequenced was blood. This TCR came from a woman under 30 with Graves' hyperthyroidism. The CDR3 DNA sequence: TGTGCCTGGAGTCCGGGACTAGGGACCTACGAGCAGTACTTC. Protein: CAWSPGLGTYEQYF.